The rows below give T cell receptor beta chains drawn from one sample of a study of shared clonotypes between healthy human individuals. Produced via immunoSEQ multiplex PCR; TCRdb's table is partial and in-frame only. The sample lists roughly 450,000 clones; 75% to 85% were seen once. The sample consisted of PBMCs. All receptors derive from a middle-aged woman in good health. Some clones in this sample may be carry-over from other donors' samples. CDR3s include the opening cysteine and the closing phenylalanine or tryptophan. The order of the fields is V gene, J gene, D gene, clone size, CDR3 DNA, CDR3 protein. D genes are given only for firm matches. Clone size is not always given. Where it is, it says once, few, many or a class for expanded clones.

v_gene: TRBV5-1
j_gene: TRBJ1-2
d_gene: TRBD1
abundance: NA
CDR3nt: TGCGCCAGCAGCCCTACAGGGGGCAGTGGCTACACCTTC
CDR3aa: CASSPTGGSGYTF

v_gene: TRBV6-1
j_gene: TRBJ2-2
d_gene: NA
abundance: NA
CDR3nt: TGTGCCAGCAGGGGACTTTGGAACACCGGGGAGCTGTTTTTT
CDR3aa: CASRGLWNTGELFF

v_gene: TRBV29-1
j_gene: TRBJ1-2
d_gene: NA
abundance: NA
CDR3nt: TGCAGCGTACAACAGGGACGCGGCTACACCTTC
CDR3aa: CSVQQGRGYTF

v_gene: TRBV7-9
j_gene: TRBJ2-7
d_gene: TRBD2
abundance: NA
CDR3nt: TGTGCCAGCAGCTTCGAACTAGCGAAGAGCTCCTACGAGCAGTACTTC
CDR3aa: CASSFELAKSSYEQYF

v_gene: TRBV30
j_gene: TRBJ1-4
d_gene: NA
abundance: NA
CDR3nt: TGTGCCTGGTCGCGGGACGGAGCTAATGAAAAACTGTTTTTT
CDR3aa: CAWSRDGANEKLFF

v_gene: TRBV7-9
j_gene: TRBJ2-5
d_gene: TRBD2
abundance: NA
CDR3nt: TGTGCCAGCAGCTTAGGTAGCGGGAGCAGAGAGACCCAGTACTTC
CDR3aa: CASSLGSGSRETQYF

v_gene: TRBV2
j_gene: TRBJ1-1
d_gene: NA
abundance: NA
CDR3nt: TGTGCCAGCAGTGTACTAGCGATGAACACTGAAGCTTTCTTT
CDR3aa: CASSVLAMNTEAFF

v_gene: TRBV10-1
j_gene: TRBJ2-1
d_gene: NA
abundance: NA
CDR3nt: TGCGCCAGCAGTTTCTACGGCCGTGAGCAGTTCTTC
CDR3aa: CASSFYGREQFF

v_gene: TRBV27
j_gene: TRBJ2-7
d_gene: NA
abundance: NA
CDR3nt: TGTGCCAGCAGTTTATCGAATCTCCCCAGCTACGAGCAGTACTTC
CDR3aa: CASSLSNLPSYEQYF

v_gene: TRBV28
j_gene: TRBJ1-5
d_gene: NA
abundance: NA
CDR3nt: TGTGCCAGCAGTTTATCCGCGGGACAGCCCCAGCATTTT
CDR3aa: CASSLSAGQPQHF

v_gene: TRBV7-3
j_gene: TRBJ2-2
d_gene: NA
abundance: NA
CDR3nt: TGTGCCAGCAGCACGAACACCGGGGAGCTGTTTTTT
CDR3aa: CASSTNTGELFF

v_gene: TRBV30
j_gene: TRBJ2-7
d_gene: TRBD2
abundance: NA
CDR3nt: TGTGCCTGTAAGGGACTAGCGGGAGTCTACGAGCAGTACTTC
CDR3aa: CACKGLAGVYEQYF

v_gene: TRBV4-3
j_gene: TRBJ2-3
d_gene: TRBD2
abundance: once
CDR3nt: TGCGCCAGCAGCCAAAAGCCACCGGGACTAGCCTCAGATACGCAGTATTTT
CDR3aa: CASSQKPPGLASDTQYF

v_gene: TRBV9
j_gene: TRBJ2-3
d_gene: TRBD2
abundance: NA
CDR3nt: TGTGCCAGCAGCGTAGCACTAGCGTCAGATACGCAGTATTTT
CDR3aa: CASSVALASDTQYF

v_gene: TRBV10-3
j_gene: TRBJ1-6
d_gene: NA
abundance: NA
CDR3nt: TGTGCCATCAGTGGGGGGACGAATTCACCCCTCCACTTT
CDR3aa: CAISGGTNSPLHF

v_gene: TRBV27
j_gene: TRBJ1-1
d_gene: NA
abundance: NA
CDR3nt: TGTGCCAGCAGTTTAACCCCCCCCACAGGCCCGAACACTGAAGCTTTCTTT
CDR3aa: CASSLTPPTGPNTEAFF

v_gene: TRBV7-9
j_gene: TRBJ2-1
d_gene: TRBD2
abundance: many
CDR3nt: TGTGCCAGCAGCTGGACTAGCGGTACTTACAATGAGCAGTTCTTC
CDR3aa: CASSWTSGTYNEQFF

v_gene: TRBV9
j_gene: TRBJ1-5
d_gene: NA
abundance: NA
CDR3nt: TGTGCCAGCAGCGTAGATGAGGGTCAGCCCCAGCATTTT
CDR3aa: CASSVDEGQPQHF

v_gene: TRBV5-5
j_gene: TRBJ2-6
d_gene: NA
abundance: NA
CDR3nt: TGTGCCAGCAGCCCACCCGGGCCAGGAGACTCTGGGGCCAACGTCCTGACTTTC
CDR3aa: CASSPPGPGDSGANVLTF

v_gene: TRBV6-6
j_gene: TRBJ1-1
d_gene: NA
abundance: few
CDR3nt: TGTGCCAGCAGTTACGAGGGGAGATACACTGAAGCTTTCTTT
CDR3aa: CASSYEGRYTEAFF

v_gene: TRBV7-2
j_gene: TRBJ2-1
d_gene: TRBD1
abundance: NA
CDR3nt: TGTGCCAGCAGCTTCACCGGACAGGGGTGGCCATACAATGAGCAGTTCTTC
CDR3aa: CASSFTGQGWPYNEQFF

v_gene: TRBV11-1
j_gene: TRBJ2-3
d_gene: NA
abundance: NA
CDR3nt: TGTGCCAGCAGCCCCACCGGACTTTATCCCACAGATACGCAGTATTTT
CDR3aa: CASSPTGLYPTDTQYF

v_gene: TRBV6-5
j_gene: TRBJ2-1
d_gene: TRBD2
abundance: NA
CDR3nt: TGTGCCAGCAGTTACGGGCTAGCGGACAATGAGCAGTTCTTC
CDR3aa: CASSYGLADNEQFF

v_gene: TRBV10-1
j_gene: TRBJ2-7
d_gene: TRBD2
abundance: NA
CDR3nt: TGCGCCAGCAGCCACCGCAGCACTAGCGGGAGGGCCCTAGAGCAGTACTTC
CDR3aa: CASSHRSTSGRALEQYF

v_gene: TRBV5-1
j_gene: TRBJ1-5
d_gene: NA
abundance: NA
CDR3nt: TGCGCCAGCAGCCCGGTGGGGGGTGCGAATCAGCCCCAGCATTTT
CDR3aa: CASSPVGGANQPQHF

v_gene: TRBV18
j_gene: TRBJ1-1
d_gene: NA
abundance: few
CDR3nt: TGTGCCAGCTCACCAGGGAACACTGAAGCTTTCTTT
CDR3aa: CASSPGNTEAFF

v_gene: TRBV4-1
j_gene: TRBJ1-4
d_gene: NA
abundance: once
CDR3nt: TGCGCCAGCAGCCGCATAAGGGCAGGGACTAATGAAAAACTGTTTTTT
CDR3aa: CASSRIRAGTNEKLFF

v_gene: TRBV2
j_gene: TRBJ2-2
d_gene: TRBD2
abundance: NA
CDR3nt: TGTGCCAGCAGTGAACAGCGGGAGGGGTTCGGGGAGCTGTTTTTT
CDR3aa: CASSEQREGFGELFF

v_gene: TRBV9
j_gene: TRBJ2-1
d_gene: NA
abundance: NA
CDR3nt: TGTGCCAGCAGCCCGACCTCTAGAGGCGTTGAGCAGTTCTTC
CDR3aa: CASSPTSRGVEQFF